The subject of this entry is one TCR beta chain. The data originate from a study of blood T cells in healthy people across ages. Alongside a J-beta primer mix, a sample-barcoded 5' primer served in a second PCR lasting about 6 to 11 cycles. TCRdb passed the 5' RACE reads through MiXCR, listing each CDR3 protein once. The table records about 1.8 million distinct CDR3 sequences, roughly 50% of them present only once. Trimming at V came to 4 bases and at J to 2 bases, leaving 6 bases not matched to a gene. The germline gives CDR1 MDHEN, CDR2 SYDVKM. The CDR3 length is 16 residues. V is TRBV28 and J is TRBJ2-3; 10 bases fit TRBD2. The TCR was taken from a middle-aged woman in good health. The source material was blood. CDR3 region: CASSSHGLADTDTQYF. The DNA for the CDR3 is TGTGCCAGCAGTTCCCACGGACTAGCGGACACAGATACGCAGTATTTT.